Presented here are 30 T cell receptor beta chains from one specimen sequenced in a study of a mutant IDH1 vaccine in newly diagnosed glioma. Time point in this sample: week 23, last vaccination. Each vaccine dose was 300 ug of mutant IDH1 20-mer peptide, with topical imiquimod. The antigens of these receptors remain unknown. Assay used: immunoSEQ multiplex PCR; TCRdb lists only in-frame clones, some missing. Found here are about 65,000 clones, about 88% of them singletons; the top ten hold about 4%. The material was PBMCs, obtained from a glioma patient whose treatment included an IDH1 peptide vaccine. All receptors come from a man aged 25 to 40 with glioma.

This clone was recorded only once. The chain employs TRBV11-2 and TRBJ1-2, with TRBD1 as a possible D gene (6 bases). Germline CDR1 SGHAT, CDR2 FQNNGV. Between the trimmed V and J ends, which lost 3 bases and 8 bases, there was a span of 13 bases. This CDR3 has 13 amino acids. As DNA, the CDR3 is TGTGCCAGCAGCTTTAACAGGGATTGGGGCTACACCTTC. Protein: CASSFNRDWGYTF.

The CDR3 region is CASSNRASGANVLTF. In DNA form, the CDR3 reads TGTGCCAGTAGTAACAGGGCTTCCGGGGCCAACGTCCTGACTTTC. The V call is TRBV19, the J call TRBJ2-6; D possibly corresponds to TRBD1 (6 bases). The CDR3 length is 15 residues. Trimming left V 4 bases short and J 4 bases short, with 11 bases between. Germline CDR1 reads LNHDA; CDR2 reads SQIVND (reference sequence).

For the CDR3, the DNA is TGTGCCAGCAGCGTCACCGGGACAGCGAACACCGGGGAGCTGTTTTTT. Protein product: CASSVTGTANTGELFF. The chain uses TRBV9 and TRBJ2-2, with TRBD1 matching 7 bases. V shed 2 bases and J 0 bases; nucleotides not matched to a gene: 4. The CDR3 consists of 16 residues. The germline V gene has CDR1 SGDLS and CDR2 YYNGEE. Supplemented by reference TRBV9 and TRBJ2-2, the full variable domain reads DSGVTQTPKHLITATGQRVTLRCSPRSGDLSVYWYQQSLDQGLQFLIQYYNGEERAKGNILERFSAQQFPDLHSELNLSSLELGDSALYFCASSVTGTANTGELFFGEGSRLTVL.

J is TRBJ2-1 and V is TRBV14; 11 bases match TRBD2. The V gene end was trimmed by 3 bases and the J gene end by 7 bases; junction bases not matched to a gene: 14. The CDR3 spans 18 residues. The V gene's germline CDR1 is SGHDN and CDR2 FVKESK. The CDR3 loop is CASSHRSAASGGSNEQFF. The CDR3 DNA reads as TGTGCCAGCAGCCATCGCTCAGCGGCTAGCGGGGGGTCGAATGAGCAGTTCTTC.

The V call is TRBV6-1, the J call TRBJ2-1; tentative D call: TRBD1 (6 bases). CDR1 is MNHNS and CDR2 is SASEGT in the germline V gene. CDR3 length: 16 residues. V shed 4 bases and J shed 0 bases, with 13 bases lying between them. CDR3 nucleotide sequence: TGTGCCAGCAGTGTCCCCGCAGGGGTCTCCTACAATGAGCAGTTCTTC. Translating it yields CASSVPAGVSYNEQFF.

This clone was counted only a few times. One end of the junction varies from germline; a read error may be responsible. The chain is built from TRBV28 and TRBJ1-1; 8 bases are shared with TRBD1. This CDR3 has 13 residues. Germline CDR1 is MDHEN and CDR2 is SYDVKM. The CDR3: CASSLTGPRQGTF. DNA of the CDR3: TGTGCCAGCAGTTTAACCGGACCGAGACAGGGGACATTT.

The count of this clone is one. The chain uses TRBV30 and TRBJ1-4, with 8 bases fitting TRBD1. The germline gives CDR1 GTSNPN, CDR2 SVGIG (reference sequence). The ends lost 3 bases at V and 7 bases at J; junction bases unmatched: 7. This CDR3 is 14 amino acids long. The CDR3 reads CAWRYRGTREKLFF. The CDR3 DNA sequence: TGTGCCTGGAGATACAGGGGGACGCGTGAAAAACTGTTTTTT.

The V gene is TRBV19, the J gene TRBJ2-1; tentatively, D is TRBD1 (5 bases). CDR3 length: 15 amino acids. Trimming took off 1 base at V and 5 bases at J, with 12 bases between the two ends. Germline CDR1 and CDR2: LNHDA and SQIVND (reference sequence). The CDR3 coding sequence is TGTGCCAGTAGTATAGGGTTAGCAGGGAACAATGAGCAGTTCTTC. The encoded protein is CASSIGLAGNNEQFF.

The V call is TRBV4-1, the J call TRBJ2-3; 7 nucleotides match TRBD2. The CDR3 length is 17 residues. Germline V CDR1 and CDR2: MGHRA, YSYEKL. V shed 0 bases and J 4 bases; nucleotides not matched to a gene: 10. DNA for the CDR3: TGCGCCAGCAGCCAAGATCGGGCTAGCGGTAAGGCAGATACGCAGTATTTT. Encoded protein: CASSQDRASGKADTQYF.

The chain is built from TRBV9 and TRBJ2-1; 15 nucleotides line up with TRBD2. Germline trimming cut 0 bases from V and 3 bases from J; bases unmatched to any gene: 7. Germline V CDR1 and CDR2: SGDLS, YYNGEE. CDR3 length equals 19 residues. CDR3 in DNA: TGTGCCAGCAGCGTAGCCGGGACTAGCGGGGGGATGAGCTACAATGAGCAGTTCTTC. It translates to CASSVAGTSGGMSYNEQFF.

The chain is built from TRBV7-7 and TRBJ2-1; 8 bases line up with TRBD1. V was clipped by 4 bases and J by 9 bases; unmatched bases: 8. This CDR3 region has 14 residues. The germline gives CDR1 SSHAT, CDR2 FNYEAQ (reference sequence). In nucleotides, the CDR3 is TGTGCCAGCAGCTCCCAGGGGGCGGGTGGTGAGCAGTTCTTC. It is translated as CASSSQGAGGEQFF.

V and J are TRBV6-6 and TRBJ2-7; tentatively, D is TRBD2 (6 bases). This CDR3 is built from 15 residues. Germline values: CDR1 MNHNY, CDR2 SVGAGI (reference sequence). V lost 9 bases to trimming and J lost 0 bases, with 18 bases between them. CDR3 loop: CASYPGGASSYEQYF. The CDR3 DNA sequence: TGTGCCAGTTATCCCGGGGGAGCTAGCTCCTACGAGCAGTACTTC.

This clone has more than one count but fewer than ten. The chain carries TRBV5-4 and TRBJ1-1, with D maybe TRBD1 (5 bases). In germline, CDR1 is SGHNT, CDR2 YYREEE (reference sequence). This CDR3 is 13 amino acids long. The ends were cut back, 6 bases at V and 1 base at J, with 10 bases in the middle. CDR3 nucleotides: TGTGCCAGCAAGAAAGACAGGAACACTGAAGCTTTCTTT. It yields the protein CASKKDRNTEAFF.

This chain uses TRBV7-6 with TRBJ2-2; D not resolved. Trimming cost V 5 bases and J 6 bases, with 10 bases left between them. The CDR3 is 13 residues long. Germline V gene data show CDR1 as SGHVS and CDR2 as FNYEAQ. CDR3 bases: TGTGCCAGCAGCCGAGACTCGTCCGGGGAGCTGTTTTTT. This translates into CASSRDSSGELFF. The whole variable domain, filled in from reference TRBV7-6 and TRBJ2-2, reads GAGVSQSPRYKVTKRGQDVALRCDPISGHVSLYWYRQALGQGPEFLTYFNYEAQQDKSGLPNDRFSAERPEGSISTLTIQRTEQRDSAMYRCASSRDSSGELFFGEGSRLTVL.

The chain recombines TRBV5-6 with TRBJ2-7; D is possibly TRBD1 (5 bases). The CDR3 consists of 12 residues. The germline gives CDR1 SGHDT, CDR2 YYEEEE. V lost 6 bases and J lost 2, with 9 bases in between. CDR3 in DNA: TGTGCCAGCAATAAACAGGCCTACGAGCAGTACTTC. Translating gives CASNKQAYEQYF.

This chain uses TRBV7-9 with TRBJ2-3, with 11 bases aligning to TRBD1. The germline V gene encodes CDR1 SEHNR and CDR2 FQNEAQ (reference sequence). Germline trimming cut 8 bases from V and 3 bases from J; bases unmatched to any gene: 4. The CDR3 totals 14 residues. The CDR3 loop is CASRGQGETDTQYF. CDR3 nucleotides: TGTGCCAGCCGGGGACAGGGGGAGACAGATACGCAGTATTTT. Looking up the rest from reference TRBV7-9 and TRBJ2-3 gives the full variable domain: DTGVSQNPRHKITKRGQNVTFRCDPISEHNRLYWYRQTLGQGPEFLTYFQNEAQLEKSRLLSDRFSAERPKGSFSTLEIQRTEQGDSAMYLCASRGQGETDTQYFGPGTRLTVL.

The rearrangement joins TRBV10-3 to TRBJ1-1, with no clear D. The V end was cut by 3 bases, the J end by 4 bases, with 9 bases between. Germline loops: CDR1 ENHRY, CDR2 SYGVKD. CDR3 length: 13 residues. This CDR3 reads CAISERQSTEAFF. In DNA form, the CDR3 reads TGTGCCATCAGTGAACGGCAGTCCACTGAAGCTTTCTTT.

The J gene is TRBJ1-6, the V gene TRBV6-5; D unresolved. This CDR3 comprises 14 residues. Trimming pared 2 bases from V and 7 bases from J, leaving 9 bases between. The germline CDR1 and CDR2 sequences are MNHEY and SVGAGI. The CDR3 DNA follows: TGTGCCAGCAGTTACCGGGGTGGCAATTCACCCCTCCACTTT. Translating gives CASSYRGGNSPLHF.

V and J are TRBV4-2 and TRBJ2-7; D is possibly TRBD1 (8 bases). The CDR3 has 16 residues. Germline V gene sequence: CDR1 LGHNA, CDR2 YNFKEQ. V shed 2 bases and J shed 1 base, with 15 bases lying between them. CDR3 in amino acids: CASSQPQGGFSYEQYF. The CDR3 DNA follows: TGTGCCAGCAGCCAACCACAGGGGGGGTTTTCCTACGAGCAGTACTTC.

The CDR3 sequence: CASSYREKAQPQHF. The CDR3 nucleotides read TGTGCCAGCAGTTACAGAGAGAAAGCTCAGCCCCAGCATTTT. The rearrangement uses TRBV6-5 and TRBJ1-5; D unclear. The CDR3 totals 14 residues. Trimming left V 2 bases short and J 6 bases short, with 11 bases between. CDR1 MNHEY and CDR2 SVGAGI come from the germline V gene.

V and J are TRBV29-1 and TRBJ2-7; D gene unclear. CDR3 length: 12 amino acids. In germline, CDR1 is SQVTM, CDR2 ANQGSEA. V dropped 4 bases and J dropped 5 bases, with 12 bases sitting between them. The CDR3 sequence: CSVVSRRNEQYF. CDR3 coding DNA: TGCAGCGTTGTTTCTCGGCGAAACGAGCAGTACTTC.

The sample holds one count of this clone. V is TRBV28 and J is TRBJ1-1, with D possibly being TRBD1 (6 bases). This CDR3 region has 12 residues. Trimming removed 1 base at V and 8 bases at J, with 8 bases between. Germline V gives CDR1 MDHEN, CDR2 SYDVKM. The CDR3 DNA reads TGTGCCAGCAGTTTATTGACAGGAGAAGCTTTCTTT. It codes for CASSLLTGEAFF. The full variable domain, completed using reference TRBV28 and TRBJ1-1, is DVKVTQSSRYLVKRTGEKVFLECVQDMDHENMFWYRQDPGLGLRLIYFSYDVKMKEKGDIPEGYSVSREKKERFSLILESASTNQTSMYLCASSLLTGEAFFGQGTRLTVV.

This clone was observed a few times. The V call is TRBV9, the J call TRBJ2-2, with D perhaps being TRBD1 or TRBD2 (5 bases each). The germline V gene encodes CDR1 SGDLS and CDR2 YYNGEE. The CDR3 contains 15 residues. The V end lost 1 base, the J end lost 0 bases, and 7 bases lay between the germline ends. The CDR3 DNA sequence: TGTGCCAGCAGCGTATGGGGACCGAACACCGGGGAGCTGTTTTTT. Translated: CASSVWGPNTGELFF. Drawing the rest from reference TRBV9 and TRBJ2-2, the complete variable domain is DSGVTQTPKHLITATGQRVTLRCSPRSGDLSVYWYQQSLDQGLQFLIQYYNGEERAKGNILERFSAQQFPDLHSELNLSSLELGDSALYFCASSVWGPNTGELFFGEGSRLTVL.

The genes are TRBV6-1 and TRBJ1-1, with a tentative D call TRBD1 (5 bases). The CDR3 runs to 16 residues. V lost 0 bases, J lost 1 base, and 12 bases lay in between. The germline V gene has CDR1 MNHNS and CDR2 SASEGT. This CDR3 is CASSEALRTPNTEAFF. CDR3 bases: TGTGCCAGCAGTGAAGCTCTTAGGACACCGAACACTGAAGCTTTCTTT.

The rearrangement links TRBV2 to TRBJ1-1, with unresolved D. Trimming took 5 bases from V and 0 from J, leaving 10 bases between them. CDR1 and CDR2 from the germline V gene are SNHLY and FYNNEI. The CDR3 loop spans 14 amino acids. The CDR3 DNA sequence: TGTGCCAGCAGTCGAGAAGCCCTGAACACTGAAGCTTTCTTT. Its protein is CASSREALNTEAFF.

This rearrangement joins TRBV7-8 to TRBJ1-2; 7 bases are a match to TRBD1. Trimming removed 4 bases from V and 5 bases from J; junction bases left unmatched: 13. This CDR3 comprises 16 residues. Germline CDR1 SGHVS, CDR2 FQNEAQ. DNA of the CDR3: TGTGCCAGCAGCTCAGGCCGAATCACAGGGGAATATGGCTACACCTTC. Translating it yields CASSSGRITGEYGYTF.

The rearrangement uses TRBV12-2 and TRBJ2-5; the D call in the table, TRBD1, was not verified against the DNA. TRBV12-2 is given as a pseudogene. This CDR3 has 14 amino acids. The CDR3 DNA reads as TGTGCAAGTCGATCGAACAGGGTGGAAGAGACCCAGTACTTC. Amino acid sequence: CASRSNRVEETQYF.

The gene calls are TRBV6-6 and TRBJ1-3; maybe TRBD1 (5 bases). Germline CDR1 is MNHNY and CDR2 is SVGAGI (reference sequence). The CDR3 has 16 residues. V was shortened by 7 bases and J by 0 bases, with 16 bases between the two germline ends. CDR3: CASIGGGLHSGNTIYF. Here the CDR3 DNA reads TGTGCCAGCATTGGGGGGGGTCTTCACTCTGGAAACACCATATATTTT.

CDR3 nucleotides: TGTGCCAGCAGCTTTGGAACGCTGGAAGGACAAGACACAGATACGCAGTATTTT. Encoded protein: CASSFGTLEGQDTDTQYF. J is TRBJ2-3 and V is TRBV5-6, with D possibly TRBD1 on 5 matching bases. The CDR3 extends over 18 amino acids. Deletions cut 2 bases from V and 2 bases from J, with 21 bases between. The germline V gene has CDR1 SGHDT and CDR2 YYEEEE.

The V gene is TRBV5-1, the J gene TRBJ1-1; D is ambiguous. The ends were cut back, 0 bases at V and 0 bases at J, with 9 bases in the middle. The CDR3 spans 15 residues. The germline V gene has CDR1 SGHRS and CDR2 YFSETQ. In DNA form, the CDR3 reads TGCGCCAGCAGCTTGGCCACCCATATGAACACTGAAGCTTTCTTT. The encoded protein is CASSLATHMNTEAFF.